These 13 T cell receptor beta chains were all obtained from the same sample, sequenced in a study of blood T cell dynamics during melanoma immunotherapy. The time point is: week 3, after first cycle of checkpoint inhibitor. TCRdb keeps only in-frame clones here, not all; method: immunoSEQ multiplex PCR. The sample has about 12,000 clones; 88% are singletons. The sequencing here drew on blood, taken from a patient treated with checkpoint blockade. The origin of the receptors is a human donor with melanoma.

The rearrangement uses TRBV2 and TRBJ1-3, with D perhaps matching TRBD1 (6 bases). The germline gives CDR1 SNHLY, CDR2 FYNNEI. With 8 bases removed from V and 0 bases from J, the gap between germline ends came to 14 bases. The CDR3 runs 15 residues. CDR3 DNA sequence: TGTGCCAGCGCGCAGGGCAGGGGCTCTGGAAACACCATATATTTT. Translation: CASAQGRGSGNTIYF.

The V call is TRBV7-2, the J call TRBJ2-2; no clear D. This CDR3 comprises 16 residues. Trimming pared 1 base from V and 5 bases from J, leaving 14 bases between. In germline, CDR1 is SGHTA, CDR2 FQGNSA. CDR3 sequence (DNA): TGTGCCAGCAGCTTAGGAGATAGGGTACGGACCGGGGAGCTGTTTTTT. It encodes CASSLGDRVRTGELFF.

This rearrangement joins TRBV5-4 to TRBJ2-7, with 9 positions matching TRBD1. V was pared by 2 bases and J by 6 bases, with 3 bases of the junction left unmatched. CDR3 size: 13 residues. Looked up from germline, CDR1 is SGHNT and CDR2 is YYREEE (reference sequence). CDR3: CASSLRQGGEQYF. CDR3 nucleotides: TGTGCCAGCAGCTTACGACAGGGGGGCGAGCAGTACTTC.

CDR3 residues: CASSSGRGRREQYF. In DNA form, the CDR3 reads TGTGCCAGCAGTTCCGGCAGGGGTCGGCGCGAGCAGTACTTC. This chain links TRBV28 with TRBJ2-7; TRBD1 might be the D (6 bases). Germline V gene sequence: CDR1 MDHEN, CDR2 SYDVKM. This CDR3 region has 14 residues. The V gene lost 4 bases and the J gene lost 6 bases, with 16 bases spanning the gap.

V and J are TRBV11-3 and TRBJ1-3; tentatively, D is TRBD1 (5 bases). CDR3 length: 14 residues. Trimming pared 5 bases from V and 0 bases from J, leaving 8 bases between. In germline, CDR1 is SGHNT, CDR2 YENEEA. Here the CDR3 DNA reads TGTGCCAGCAGCAGGGGCAGCTCTGGAAACACCATATATTTT. This sequence encodes CASSRGSSGNTIYF.

The genes are TRBV18 and TRBJ1-3; D unclear. The germline gives CDR1 KGHSH, CDR2 LQKENI. CDR3 length: 16 residues. Trimming removed 1 base at V and 4 bases at J, with 14 bases between. The CDR3 bases are TGTGCCAGCTCACCACAGGGAAGACGAGGAGGAAACACCATATATTTT. Translating gives CASSPQGRRGGNTIYF.

The chain is built from TRBV11-2 and TRBJ2-1, with 9 bases fitting TRBD2. Germline lookup yields CDR1 SGHAT and CDR2 FQNNGV. This CDR3 spans 17 amino acids. J gave up 7 bases and V 1 base, and 11 bases lay outside the gene matches. Written as DNA, the CDR3 is TGTGCCAGCAGCTTAGTAGGGTCTAGCGGGGTACAAAATGAGCAGTTCTTC. This gives the protein CASSLVGSSGVQNEQFF.

On this clone: Different DNA sequences within this sample yield the same CDR3. The V gene is TRBV7-3, the J gene TRBJ2-5, with D uncertain. Germline CDR1 is SGHTA and CDR2 is FQGTGA. The germline V and J ends were trimmed by 2 bases and 2 bases, with 6 bases remaining between them. The CDR3 consists of 13 residues. CDR3 loop: CASSLEGQETQYF. CDR3 DNA sequence: TGTGCCAGCAGCTTAGAAGGTCAAGAGACCCAGTACTTC.

The chain uses TRBV27 and TRBJ2-7, with a weak D call TRBD1 (5 bases). Germline values: CDR1 MNHEY, CDR2 SMNVEV (reference sequence). V lost 4 bases, J lost 6 bases, and 22 bases lay in between. This CDR3 contains 16 residues. CDR3 protein: CASSSPWGTHSPEQYF. The CDR3 bases are TGTGCCAGCAGTTCCCCGTGGGGCACCCACTCCCCCGAGCAGTACTTC.

The chain employs TRBV2 and TRBJ2-1; maybe TRBD2 (6 bases). Trimming cost V 0 bases and J 1 base, with 13 bases left between them. The CDR3 sequence is 17 residues long. The germline gives CDR1 SNHLY, CDR2 FYNNEI. The CDR3 region has the DNA TGTGCCAGCAGTGAAGCTCCTCCCGGGACTTCCTACAATGAGCAGTTCTTC. It encodes CASSEAPPGTSYNEQFF.

This chain links TRBV28 with TRBJ2-7; maybe TRBD1 (5 bases). Germline CDR1 and CDR2: MDHEN and SYDVKM. The CDR3 length is 15 residues. V was pared by 7 bases and J by 3 bases, with 19 bases between. CDR3 DNA sequence: TGTGCCAGCAATTCCGTACAGGACGGAGTCTACGAGCAGTACTTC. This encodes CASNSVQDGVYEQYF.

Of note for this clone: A read error may account for a junction end that differs from germline. The identical CDR3 is also encoded by other nucleotide sequences in the sample. The rearrangement uses TRBV5-1 and TRBJ2-1; 8 bases agree with TRBD2. The CDR3 sequence is 15 residues long. Germline-derived CDR1 and CDR2 are SGHRS and YFSETQ. This CDR3 reads CASSLYGGAYNEQFF. The DNA for the CDR3 is TGTGCCAGCAGCTTGTACGGGGGGGCCTACAATGAGCAGTTCTTC.

The CDR3 sequence is CASSQIREGGTEAFF. DNA of the CDR3: TGTGCCAGCAGCCAGATCCGGGAGGGGGGCACTGAAGCTTTCTTT. The chain recombines TRBV4-2 with TRBJ1-1; maybe TRBD1 (6 bases). The CDR3 spans 15 residues. Germline V CDR1 and CDR2: LGHNA, YNFKEQ. V lost 3 bases, J lost 4 bases, and 15 bases lay in between.